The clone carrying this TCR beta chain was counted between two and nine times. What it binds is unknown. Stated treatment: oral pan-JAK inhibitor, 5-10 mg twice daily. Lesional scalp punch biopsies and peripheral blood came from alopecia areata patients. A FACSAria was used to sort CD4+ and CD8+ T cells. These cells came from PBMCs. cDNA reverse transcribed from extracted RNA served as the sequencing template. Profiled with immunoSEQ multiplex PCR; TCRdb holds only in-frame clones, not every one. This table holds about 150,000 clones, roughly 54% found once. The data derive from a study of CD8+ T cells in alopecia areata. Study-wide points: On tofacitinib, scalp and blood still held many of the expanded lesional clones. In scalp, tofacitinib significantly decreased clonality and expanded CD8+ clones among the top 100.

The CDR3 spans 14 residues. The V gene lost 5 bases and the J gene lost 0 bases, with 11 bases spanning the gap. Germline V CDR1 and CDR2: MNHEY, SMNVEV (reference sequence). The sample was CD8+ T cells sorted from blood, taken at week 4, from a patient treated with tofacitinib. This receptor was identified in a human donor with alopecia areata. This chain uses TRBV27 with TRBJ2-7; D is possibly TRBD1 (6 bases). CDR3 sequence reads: CASSPRQASYEQYF. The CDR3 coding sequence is TGTGCCAGCAGTCCCAGACAGGCCTCCTACGAGCAGTACTTC.